This section outlines one T cell receptor (beta chain) sequence together with its context. This sample was included in a study of T cell changes during pregnancy in multiple sclerosis. Germline V gene lookup returns CDR1 SGHRS and CDR2 YFSETQ. The CDR3 consists of 13 residues. The V segment lost 0 bases and the J segment 14 bases; nucleotides outside the gene matches: 8. Sequencing was performed with immunoSEQ multiplex PCR; in TCRdb, only in-frame clones are kept and a portion is missing. Of about 100,000 clones in the sample, 85% to 95% were seen once. This TCR was sampled from a female donor in good health, enrolled as a control in a pregnancy study. The sample here was peripheral blood, taken in the third trimester of pregnancy. V usage is TRBV5-1 and J usage is TRBJ2-1, with 7 bases lining up with TRBD2. The DNA of the CDR3 is TGCGCCAGCAGCTTGGCCGTCGCGGGAGAGGAGTTCTTC. This gives the protein CASSLAVAGEEFF. Full variable domain (outside the CDR3, taken from reference TRBV5-1 and TRBJ2-1): KAGVTQTPRYLIKTRGQQVTLSCSPISGHRSVSWYQQTPGQGLQFLFEYFSETQRNKGNFPGRFSGRQFSNSRSEMNVSTLELGDSALYLCASSLAVAGEEFFGPGTRLTVL.